A single sample is the source of the 20 T cell receptor beta chains below, sequenced in a study of cytomegalovirus exposure and HLA in healthy donors. Clones were read by immunoSEQ multiplex PCR, and TCRdb kept only the in-frame ones, dropping some. The sample yields some 140,000 clones, about 86% seen once. What was sequenced was PBMCs. Every receptor here comes from a man aged 18 to 29 in good health and CMV-seropositive.

The rearrangement joins TRBV27 to TRBJ2-1, with TRBD1 identical over 7 bases. V lost 5 bases and J lost 2; bases outside the gene matches: 6. This CDR3 has 15 amino acids. Germline loops: CDR1 MNHEY, CDR2 SMNVEV (reference sequence). The CDR3 loop reads CASSPTGVAYNEQFF. In DNA form, the CDR3 reads TGTGCCAGCAGTCCAACAGGGGTTGCCTACAATGAGCAGTTCTTC.

The genes are TRBV5-1 and TRBJ1-2; no reliable D call. Germline V lookup: CDR1 SGHRS, CDR2 YFSETQ. The CDR3 is 14 residues long. The V end lost 4 bases, the J end lost 0 bases, and 10 bases lay between the germline ends. Here the CDR3 reads CASSIPPANYGYTF. CDR3 in DNA: TGCGCCAGCAGCATCCCGCCGGCTAACTATGGCTACACCTTC. Combining the CDR3 with reference TRBV5-1 and TRBJ1-2 gives the whole variable domain KAGVTQTPRYLIKTRGQQVTLSCSPISGHRSVSWYQQTPGQGLQFLFEYFSETQRNKGNFPGRFSGRQFSNSRSEMNVSTLELGDSALYLCASSIPPANYGYTFGSGTRLTVV.

This clone was counted only a few times. Other nucleotide sequences in the sample specify the same CDR3. The chain links TRBV5-1 to TRBJ1-5; D remains ambiguous. The CDR3 covers 13 residues. Trimming took 4 bases from V and 3 from J, leaving 8 bases between them. Germline values: CDR1 SGHRS, CDR2 YFSETQ. CDR3 residues: CASSLSVNQPQHF. CDR3 coding DNA: TGCGCCAGCAGCCTCAGTGTCAATCAGCCCCAGCATTTT. Full variable domain (outside the CDR3, taken from reference TRBV5-1 and TRBJ1-5): KAGVTQTPRYLIKTRGQQVTLSCSPISGHRSVSWYQQTPGQGLQFLFEYFSETQRNKGNFPGRFSGRQFSNSRSEMNVSTLELGDSALYLCASSLSVNQPQHFGDGTRLSIL.

The CDR3 sequence is CASSLEDRAGYGYTF. DNA of the CDR3: TGTGCCAGCAGCTTAGAAGACAGGGCGGGCTATGGCTACACCTTC. The V gene is TRBV11-1, the J gene TRBJ1-2; 7 positions agree with TRBD1. V lost 1 base, J lost 4 bases, and 6 bases stayed unmatched. CDR1 is SGHAT and CDR2 is FQDESV in the germline V gene (reference sequence). CDR3 length equals 15 residues.

This chain connects TRBV6-1 to TRBJ2-7; possible D gene TRBD1, 6 bases. Germline V gene sequence: CDR1 MNHNS, CDR2 SASEGT. The CDR3 runs 13 residues. Deletions cut 3 bases from V and 4 bases from J, with 10 bases between. The chain's CDR3 is CASSEIQGYEQYF. CDR3 in DNA: TGTGCCAGCAGTGAGATACAGGGATACGAGCAGTACTTC.

This chain links TRBV4-3 with TRBJ2-2, with a tentative D call TRBD2 (5 bases). Trimming stripped 0 bases from V and 5 bases from J, with 13 bases between. Germline CDR1 reads LGHNA; CDR2 reads YSLEER. This CDR3 is 16 amino acids long. This CDR3 reads CASSQDRTRWTGELFF. The CDR3 nucleotides read TGCGCCAGCAGCCAAGATAGGACTCGGTGGACCGGGGAGCTGTTTTTT.

V gene TRBV13 combines with J gene TRBJ2-3; 8 nucleotides agree with TRBD2. CDR3 size: 16 residues. Germline CDR1 reads PRHDT; CDR2 reads FYEKMQ (reference sequence). V lost 2 bases to trimming and J lost 0 bases; unmatched junction nucleotides: 4. The CDR3 is CASSLFASGSTDTQYF. In DNA form, the CDR3 reads TGTGCCAGCAGCTTATTCGCTAGCGGGAGCACAGATACGCAGTATTTT. The full variable domain, with the rest looked up from reference TRBV13 and TRBJ2-3, is AAGVIQSPRHLIKEKRETATLKCYPIPRHDTVYWYQQGPGQDPQFLISFYEKMQSDKGSIPDRFSAQQFSDYHSELNMSSLELGDSALYFCASSLFASGSTDTQYFGPGTRLTVL.

V gene TRBV7-6 combines with J gene TRBJ1-1; TRBD1 agrees at 9 bases. CDR3 length: 15 amino acids. CDR1 is SGHVS and CDR2 is FNYEAQ in the germline V gene. The J segment lost 1 base and the V segment lost 1 base, leaving 1 base of the junction unmatched. CDR3 sequence (DNA): TGTGCCAGCAGCTTAGGACAGGGGGGGAACACTGAAGCTTTCTTT. Translated: CASSLGQGGNTEAFF.

The V gene is TRBV4-3, the J gene TRBJ1-3; D not certain. Trimming left V 0 bases short and J 0 bases short, with 12 bases between. The CDR3 is made up of 17 amino acids. Germline CDR1 LGHNA, CDR2 YSLEER. DNA of the CDR3: TGCGCCAGCAGCCAAGAGTCTCCGAGTAGCTCTGGAAACACCATATATTTT. Translated, it gives CASSQESPSSSGNTIYF.

The chain uses TRBV4-3 and TRBJ1-2, with unresolved D. The CDR3 runs to 15 residues. Germline lookup yields CDR1 LGHNA and CDR2 YSLEER. Deletions cut 0 bases from V and 10 bases from J, with 18 bases between. CDR3 nucleotide sequence: TGCGCCAGCAGCCAAGATCGGTGGGGAGCTATGGACTACACCTTC. Protein sequence: CASSQDRWGAMDYTF.

A few counts support this clone. The genes are TRBV5-1 and TRBJ2-7, with 7 bases matching TRBD1. V dropped 4 bases and J dropped 0; count of bases not matched to a gene: 4. This CDR3 region has 14 residues. Germline V gives CDR1 SGHRS, CDR2 YFSETQ. The CDR3 DNA sequence: TGCGCCAGCAGCGCCTCAGGGGGCTCCTACGAGCAGTACTTC. This gives the protein CASSASGGSYEQYF.

V gene TRBV2 combines with J gene TRBJ2-1, with D perhaps matching TRBD1 (6 bases). CDR3 length: 13 residues. Trimming stripped 10 bases from V and 4 bases from J, with 14 bases between. Germline loops: CDR1 SNHLY, CDR2 FYNNEI. The CDR3 protein is CANQLRGYNEQFF. The CDR3, as DNA: TGTGCCAACCAGCTGAGGGGGTACAATGAGCAGTTCTTC.

This chain connects TRBV4-3 to TRBJ2-3, with TRBD2 as a possible D gene (6 bases). This CDR3 is built from 16 residues. Trimming left V 0 bases short and J 7 bases short, with 17 bases between. Germline lookup yields CDR1 LGHNA and CDR2 YSLEER. The CDR3 region has the DNA TGCGCCAGCAGCCAAGATAAAGCGGGCGCTTACCATACGCAGTATTTT. Encoded protein: CASSQDKAGAYHTQYF.

This clone has a count of ten or more. The chain combines TRBV4-1 with TRBJ2-7; 8 positions agree with TRBD2. V lost 1 base to trimming and J lost 7 bases; unmatched junction nucleotides: 9. Per the germline V gene, CDR1 is MGHRA and CDR2 is YSYEKL. The CDR3 has 15 residues. In DNA, the CDR3 is TGCGCCAGCAGCCAAGGGACGGGAGGGGGTTGGGAGCAGTACTTC. Residues: CASSQGTGGGWEQYF.

This clone was seen a single time. The V gene is TRBV6-5, the J gene TRBJ1-1, with a weak D call TRBD1 (6 bases). In germline, CDR1 is MNHEY, CDR2 SVGAGI. This CDR3 has 13 amino acids. The germline V and J ends were trimmed by 7 bases and 8 bases, with 17 bases remaining between them. The CDR3 DNA follows: TGTGCCAGCAAAGACTCCCAGGGGAAGGAAGCTTTCTTT. Translation gives CASKDSQGKEAFF.

The gene calls are TRBV20-1 and TRBJ1-2, with D possibly matching TRBD1 (6 bases). CDR3 size: 11 residues. Between the trimmed V and J ends, which lost 5 bases and 9 bases, there was a span of 13 bases. From germline, CDR1 is DFQATT and CDR2 SNEGSKA (reference sequence). This CDR3 is CSAAYQGSYTF. The CDR3 DNA follows: TGCAGTGCTGCGTACCAGGGGAGCTACACCTTC.

This chain connects TRBV25-1 to TRBJ2-1, with 14 bases that match TRBD2. The CDR3 sequence is 16 residues long. The ends lost 1 base at V and 7 bases at J; junction bases unmatched: 3. Per germline, CDR1 MGHDK and CDR2 SYGVNS. For the CDR3, the DNA is TGTGCCAGCAGTGAATCGACTAGCGGGGGGGGGAATGAGCAGTTCTTC. Translating gives CASSESTSGGGNEQFF.

The V call is TRBV18, the J call TRBJ2-3; D is undetermined. The length of the CDR3 is 11 residues. Looked up from germline, CDR1 is KGHSH and CDR2 is LQKENI. The ends were cut back, 6 bases at V and 3 bases at J, with 4 bases in the middle. The CDR3 spells CASSVTDTQYF. In nucleotides, the CDR3 is TGTGCCAGCTCCGTTACAGATACGCAGTATTTT.

The rearrangement uses TRBV29-1 and TRBJ1-4; tentatively, D is TRBD1 (6 bases). Germline values: CDR1 SQVTM, CDR2 ANQGSEA. This CDR3 has 15 amino acids. With 1 base removed from V and 7 bases from J, the gap between germline ends came to 16 bases. CDR3 protein: CSVEGQAGAGEKLFF. In DNA form, the CDR3 reads TGCAGCGTTGAAGGCCAGGCAGGGGCCGGTGAAAAACTGTTTTTT.

The chain links TRBV2 to TRBJ1-2; TRBD1 matches 7 bases. The germline V gene encodes CDR1 SNHLY and CDR2 FYNNEI. V lost 4 bases, J lost 6 bases, and 2 bases stayed unmatched. This CDR3 has 12 amino acids. Here the CDR3 reads CASSAGTDGYTF. The DNA for the CDR3 is TGTGCCAGCAGTGCCGGGACAGATGGCTACACCTTC.